The text below deals with one T cell receptor (beta chain). Its antigen is currently not known. Base quality data are lacking; no much larger clone is found one base away. As encoded in the germline V gene, CDR1 is SGHTS while CDR2 is YDEGEE. The trim is 4 bases for V and 0 bases for J, with a gap of 13 bases between the germline ends. The CDR3 contains 15 residues, cysteine and phenylalanine counted. Here the CDR3 DNA is all that survives: 45 bases in frame from base 1. This specimen comes from a study of blood T cell repertoires in COVID-19 (dated by TCRdb to 2020 to 2022). As for the study more broadly: Samples covering the acute and convalescent phases of COVID-19 were provided by collaborators in the United States, Italy and Spain. The material from the prospective study consisted of cDNA or gDNA derived from T cells, B-cell-depleted T cells, or PBMCs. The repertoires were released in a freely available public database intended as a resource for research on the immune response to SARS-CoV-2. The sample metadata nearly always contained a de-identified subject ID, COVID-19 status, age in years and sex. The samples were drawn from the first 160 participants of the ongoing ImmuneRACE study and from 1,254 subjects provided by 6 global collaborators. Subjects who had been exposed to COVID-19, were actively infected with it, or had recovered from it provided the deeply sampled blood TCRbeta repertoires that made up the dataset. Where available, HLA class I and class II types were obtained from metadata supplied by the sample provider rather than from assay-based typing. What the research found in general, with its limitations: Clinical and demographic metadata were provided uncurated, with the amount varying by source and participant.

TCRbeta CDR3 regions were amplified from genomic DNA by means of the immunoSEQ Assay, a bias-controlled multiplex PCR. Per the authors' processing: The number of nucleated cells in each sample was estimated from the amplification of reference gene primers within the assay. To quantify the absolute abundance of each unique TCRbeta CDR3 rearrangement, sequence reads were collapsed and filtered. For each sample, productive Simpson clonality was calculated by taking the square root of Simpson's diversity index across productive rearrangements. In TCRdb, the immuneACCESS table is reduced to in-frame sequences with V and J assigned. These tables do not hold every clone; where another copy was compared, an unresolved V gene accounts for under half, and the others remain unexplained. Clone size and the V and J calls come from that table; the DNA yielded D and trimming. The sample data list 40,000 to 50,000 clones, and approximately 87% of these were observed just once. Together, the top ten hold less than 2.5% of the sample.

One collaborating source in Seattle enrolled patients while the patients were actively infected and followed the patients over time throughout the course of disease. The collaborating institutions used their own protocols to collect whole blood in K2EDTA tubes. Collaborator samples were shipped for TCRbeta analysis as frozen whole blood, isolated PBMCs, or DNA extracted from either sample type. Recombination joined TRBV5-8 with TRBJ1-1, with no reliable assignment of the D segment. The receptor's source is a woman at least 80 years old with COVID-19, enrolled during active disease. The sequenced sample consisted of peripheral blood. The CDR3 protein: CASSAPGTMNTEAFF. The DNA sequence is given as TGTGCCAGCAGCGCACCGGGAACGATGAACACTGAAGCTTTCTTT. The CDR3 plus the reference TRBV5-8 and TRBJ1-1 genes for the other parts give the full variable domain: EAGVTQSPTHLIKTRGQQATLRCSPISGHTSVYWYQQALGLGLQFLLWYDEGEERNRGNFPPRFSGRQFPNYSSELNVNALELEDSALYLCASSAPGTMNTEAFFGQGTRLTVV.